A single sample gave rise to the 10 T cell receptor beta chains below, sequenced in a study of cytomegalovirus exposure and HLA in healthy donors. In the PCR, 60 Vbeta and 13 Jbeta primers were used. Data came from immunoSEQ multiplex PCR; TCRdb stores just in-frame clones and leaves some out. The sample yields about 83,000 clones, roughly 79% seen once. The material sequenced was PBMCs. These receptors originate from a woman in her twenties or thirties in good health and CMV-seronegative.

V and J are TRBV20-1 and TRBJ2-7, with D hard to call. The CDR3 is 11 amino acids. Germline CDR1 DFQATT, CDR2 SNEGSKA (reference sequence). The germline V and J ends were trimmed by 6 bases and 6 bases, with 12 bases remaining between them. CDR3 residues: CSAPDGSEQYF. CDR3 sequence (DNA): TGCAGTGCCCCCGATGGCTCCGAGCAGTACTTC.

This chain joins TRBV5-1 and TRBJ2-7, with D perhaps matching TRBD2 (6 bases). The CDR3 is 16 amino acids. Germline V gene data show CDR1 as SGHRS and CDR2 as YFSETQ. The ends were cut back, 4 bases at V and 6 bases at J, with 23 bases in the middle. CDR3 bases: TGCGCCAGCAGCCGTAACCAGGGAGGAATAGGCAGCGAGCAGTACTTC. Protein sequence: CASSRNQGGIGSEQYF.

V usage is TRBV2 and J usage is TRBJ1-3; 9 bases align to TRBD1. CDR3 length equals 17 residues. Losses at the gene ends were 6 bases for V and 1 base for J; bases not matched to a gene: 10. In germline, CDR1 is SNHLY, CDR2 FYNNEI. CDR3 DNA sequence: TGTGCCAGCAGGGCAGGACAGGGGTTGGAGTCTGGAAACACCATATATTTT. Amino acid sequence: CASRAGQGLESGNTIYF. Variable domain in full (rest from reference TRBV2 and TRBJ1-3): EPEVTQTPSHQVTQMGQEVILRCVPISNHLYFYWYRQILGQKVEFLVSFYNNEISEKSEIFDDQFSVERPDGSNFTLKIRSTKLEDSAMYFCASRAGQGLESGNTIYFGEGSWLTVV.

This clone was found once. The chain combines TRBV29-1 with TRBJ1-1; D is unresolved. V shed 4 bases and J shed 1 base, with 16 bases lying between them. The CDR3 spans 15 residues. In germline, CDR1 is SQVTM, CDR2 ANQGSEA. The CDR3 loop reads CSVVKSNSWNTEAFF. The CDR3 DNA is TGCAGCGTTGTCAAGTCGAACTCTTGGAACACTGAAGCTTTCTTT. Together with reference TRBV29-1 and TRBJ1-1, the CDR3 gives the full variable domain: SAVISQKPSRDICQRGTSLTIQCQVDSQVTMMFWYRQQPGQSLTLIATANQGSEATYESGFVIDKFPISRPNLTFSTLTVSNMSPEDSSIYLCSVVKSNSWNTEAFFGQGTRLTVV.

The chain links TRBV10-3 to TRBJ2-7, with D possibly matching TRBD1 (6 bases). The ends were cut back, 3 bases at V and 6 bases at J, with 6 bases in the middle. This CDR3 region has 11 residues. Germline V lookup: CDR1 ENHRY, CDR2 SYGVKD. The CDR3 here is CAISEGGEQYF. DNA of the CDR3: TGTGCCATCAGTGAAGGGGGCGAGCAGTACTTC.

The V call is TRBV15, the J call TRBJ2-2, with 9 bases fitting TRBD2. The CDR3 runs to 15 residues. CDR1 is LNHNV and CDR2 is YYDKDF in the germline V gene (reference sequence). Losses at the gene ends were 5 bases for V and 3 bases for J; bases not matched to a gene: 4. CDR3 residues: CATSPAGGDTGELFF. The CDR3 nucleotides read TGTGCCACCAGCCCCGCGGGAGGGGACACCGGGGAGCTGTTTTTT.

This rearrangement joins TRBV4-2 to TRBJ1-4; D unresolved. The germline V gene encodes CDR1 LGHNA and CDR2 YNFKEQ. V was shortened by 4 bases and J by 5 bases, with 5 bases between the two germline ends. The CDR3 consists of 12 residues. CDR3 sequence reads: CASSPFNEKLFF. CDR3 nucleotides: TGTGCCAGCAGCCCGTTCAATGAAAAACTGTTTTTT.

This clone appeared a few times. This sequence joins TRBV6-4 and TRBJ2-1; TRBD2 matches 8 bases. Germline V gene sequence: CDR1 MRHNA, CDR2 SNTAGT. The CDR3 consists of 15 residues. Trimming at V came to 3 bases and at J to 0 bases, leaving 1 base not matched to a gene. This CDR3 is CASSDAGGSYNEQFF. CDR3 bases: TGTGCCAGCAGTGATGCGGGAGGCTCCTACAATGAGCAGTTCTTC.

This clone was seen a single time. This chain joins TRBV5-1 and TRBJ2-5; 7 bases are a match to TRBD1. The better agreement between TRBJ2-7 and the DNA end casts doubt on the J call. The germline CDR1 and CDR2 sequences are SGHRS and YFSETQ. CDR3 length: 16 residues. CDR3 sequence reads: CASSPATGNTIYEQYF. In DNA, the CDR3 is TGCGCCAGCAGCCCAGCGACAGGGAACACTATCTACGAGCAGTACTTC.

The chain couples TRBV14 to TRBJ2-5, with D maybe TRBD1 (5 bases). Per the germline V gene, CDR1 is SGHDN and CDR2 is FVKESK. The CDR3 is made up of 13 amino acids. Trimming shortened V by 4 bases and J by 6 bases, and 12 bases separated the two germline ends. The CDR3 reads CASSPLQGKTQYF. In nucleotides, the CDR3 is TGTGCCAGCAGCCCTCTCCAGGGAAAGACCCAGTACTTC.